This TCR beta chain is from a study of T cell repertoires and HLA-DP antigens. On the study more broadly: DNA input averaged around 200 ng in sorted CD137+CD4+ and roughly 1,300 ng in pre-culture CD4+.

For pre-culture CD4+ samples, the target was 200,000 or so T cell genomes. TCRdb's table, derived via immunoSEQ multiplex PCR, lists solely in-frame clones and lacks some. The table lists around 90,000 clones, 86% of them singletons. On this clone: Its target is not known.

The ends were cut back, 1 base at V and 2 bases at J, with 11 bases in the middle. There are 16 residues in the CDR3. Germline CDR1 MGHRA, CDR2 YSYEKL. Input material: CD4+ T cells from PBMCs. The sequence derives from a man in his fifties or sixties in good health and CMV-seronegative. This chain joins TRBV4-1 and TRBJ2-2, with a possible D match to TRBD2 (5 bases). The CDR3 DNA sequence: TGCGCCAGCAGCCAAGGAACTAGGGCCAACACCGGGGAGCTGTTTTTT. Its protein product is CASSQGTRANTGELFF.